Presented here are 29 T cell receptor beta chains from one specimen sequenced in a study of T cell responses to AZD1222 COVID-19 vaccine. Generated by immunoSEQ multiplex PCR, the TCRdb table keeps only in-frame clones and is missing some. The repertoire holds over 150,000 clones, with about nine tenths as singletons. Specimen: peripheral blood, collected on day 0 of AZD1222 vaccination. These receptors were taken from an adult in good health.

The V gene is TRBV7-8, the J gene TRBJ1-1; 7 positions agree with TRBD1. The CDR3 has 14 residues. Trimming at V came to 4 bases and at J to 0 bases, leaving 2 bases not matched to a gene. CDR1 and CDR2 from the germline V gene are SGHVS and FQNEAQ. CDR3 in DNA: TGTGCCAGCAGCTGGGACAGTGTGAACACTGAAGCTTTCTTT. Amino acid sequence: CASSWDSVNTEAFF.

J is TRBJ1-1 and V is TRBV28; D remains ambiguous. Trimming cost V 5 bases and J 0 bases, with 7 bases left between them. There are 13 residues in the CDR3. Germline CDR1 and CDR2: MDHEN and SYDVKM. CDR3 region: CASSVAMNTEAFF. The DNA for the CDR3 is TGTGCCAGCAGTGTAGCCATGAACACTGAAGCTTTCTTT. The whole variable domain, filled in from reference TRBV28 and TRBJ1-1, reads DVKVTQSSRYLVKRTGEKVFLECVQDMDHENMFWYRQDPGLGLRLIYFSYDVKMKEKGDIPEGYSVSREKKERFSLILESASTNQTSMYLCASSVAMNTEAFFGQGTRLTVV.

The chain recombines TRBV27 with TRBJ2-1; D perhaps matches TRBD2 (5 bases). With 4 bases removed from V and 6 bases from J, the gap between germline ends came to 16 bases. Germline V gene data show CDR1 as MNHEY and CDR2 as SMNVEV (reference sequence). This CDR3 is 15 amino acids long. CDR3 sequence reads: CASSYRGGRGNEQFF. The CDR3 nucleotides read TGTGCCAGCAGTTACCGAGGCGGACGGGGCAATGAGCAGTTCTTC.

The chain joins TRBV19 to TRBJ1-1; 7 nucleotides line up with TRBD1. Losses at the gene ends were 3 bases for V and 6 bases for J; bases not matched to a gene: 4. Looked up from germline, CDR1 is LNHDA and CDR2 is SQIVND (reference sequence). CDR3 length: 13 residues. CDR3 bases: TGTGCCAGTAGTATTCGGCAGGGGGCTGAAGCTTTCTTT. This encodes CASSIRQGAEAFF.

This clone has just one count. This rearrangement joins TRBV28 to TRBJ2-4; TRBD1 might be the D (7 bases). V lost 7 bases and J 1 base, leaving 11 bases between the germline ends. The CDR3 runs 14 residues. Per germline, CDR1 MDHEN and CDR2 SYDVKM. In DNA form, the CDR3 reads TGTGCCAGCATCTCAGGGGGGGCCAAAAACATTCAGTACTTC. Translated: CASISGGAKNIQYF. Together with reference TRBV28 and TRBJ2-4, the CDR3 gives the full variable domain: DVKVTQSSRYLVKRTGEKVFLECVQDMDHENMFWYRQDPGLGLRLIYFSYDVKMKEKGDIPEGYSVSREKKERFSLILESASTNQTSMYLCASISGGAKNIQYFGAGTRLSVL.

About this clone itself: Other DNA sequences in this sample translate to the same CDR3. This chain uses TRBV2 with TRBJ2-7; D is unresolved. The V gene lost 6 bases and the J gene lost 0 bases, with 6 bases spanning the gap. CDR3 length equals 12 residues. Germline CDR1 reads SNHLY; CDR2 reads FYNNEI. CDR3 region: CASSLSSYEQYF. CDR3 DNA: TGTGCCAGCAGCTTAAGCTCCTACGAGCAGTACTTC.

This clone was picked up a small number of times. The gene calls are TRBV14 and TRBJ2-7; 10 bases are a match to TRBD2. The junction had 17 bases not matched to a gene; V was cut back by 0 bases and J by 0 bases. The CDR3 extends over 21 amino acids. Germline lookup yields CDR1 SGHDN and CDR2 FVKESK. CDR3 region: CASSQDLGSWALAGTSYEQYF. In nucleotides, the CDR3 is TGTGCCAGCAGCCAAGATCTTGGGTCTTGGGCACTAGCGGGAACCTCCTACGAGCAGTACTTC.

The chain recombines TRBV6-5 with TRBJ2-7, with 7 bases fitting TRBD1. CDR1 and CDR2 from the germline V gene are MNHEY and SVGAGI. Unmatched junction bases numbered 7, after V lost 9 bases and J lost 2 bases. The CDR3 is 13 amino acids. CDR3 coding DNA: TGTGCCAGTATCAGGACAGGAACCTACGAGCAGTACTTC. Residues: CASIRTGTYEQYF.

This chain joins TRBV6-1 and TRBJ1-5; unclear D gene. The CDR3 runs 13 residues. CDR1 MNHNS and CDR2 SASEGT come from the germline V gene. The V gene lost 0 bases and the J gene lost 9 bases, with 9 bases spanning the gap. The CDR3 DNA is TGTGCCAGCAGTGAAGCGCAAAGTTTGCCCCAGCATTTT. Its translation is CASSEAQSLPQHF.

The chain links TRBV2 to TRBJ2-7; TRBD2 is a possible D gene (5 bases). CDR3 size: 11 residues. Trimming stripped 8 bases from V and 4 bases from J, with 9 bases between. Germline V gives CDR1 SNHLY, CDR2 FYNNEI. The CDR3 loop is CASAGGYEQYF. The CDR3 DNA sequence: TGTGCCAGCGCTGGCGGGTACGAGCAGTACTTC. Filled out from reference TRBV2 and TRBJ2-7, the complete variable domain reads EPEVTQTPSHQVTQMGQEVILRCVPISNHLYFYWYRQILGQKVEFLVSFYNNEISEKSEIFDDQFSVERPDGSNFTLKIRSTKLEDSAMYFCASAGGYEQYFGPGTRLTVT.

The V gene is TRBV7-9, the J gene TRBJ1-2; TRBD1 agrees at 9 bases. Trimming cost V 2 bases and J 1 base; bases outside gene matches: 8. There are 17 residues in the CDR3. In germline, CDR1 is SEHNR, CDR2 FQNEAQ (reference sequence). The CDR3 here is CASSLSGTGNRNYGYTF. CDR3 coding DNA: TGTGCCAGCAGCTTATCCGGGACAGGGAACCGTAACTATGGCTACACCTTC. Filled out from reference TRBV7-9 and TRBJ1-2, the complete variable domain reads DTGVSQNPRHKITKRGQNVTFRCDPISEHNRLYWYRQTLGQGPEFLTYFQNEAQLEKSRLLSDRFSAERPKGSFSTLEIQRTEQGDSAMYLCASSLSGTGNRNYGYTFGSGTRLTVV.

The rearrangement joins TRBV15 to TRBJ2-7; D may be TRBD2 (5 bases). V was pared by 0 bases and J by 2 bases, with 20 bases between. The CDR3 runs 18 residues. Germline CDR1 reads LNHNV; CDR2 reads YYDKDF (reference sequence). CDR3 in amino acids: CATSRDLGLLKTTYEQYF. CDR3 nucleotide sequence: TGTGCCACCAGCAGAGATCTTGGACTCCTAAAAACCACCTACGAGCAGTACTTC.

V gene TRBV28 combines with J gene TRBJ1-3, with TRBD1 identical over 9 bases. The CDR3 loop spans 15 amino acids. V lost 6 bases to trimming and J lost 5 bases; unmatched junction nucleotides: 8. The germline CDR1 and CDR2 sequences are MDHEN and SYDVKM. The CDR3 nucleotides read TGTGCCAGCAGCACCCGGGACAGGGTTCGAAACACCATATATTTT. Residues: CASSTRDRVRNTIYF.

The chain links TRBV7-8 to TRBJ1-2, with 10 bases lining up with TRBD1. The germline CDR1 and CDR2 sequences are SGHVS and FQNEAQ. V dropped 5 bases and J dropped 3; count of bases not matched to a gene: 6. The CDR3 runs 15 residues. The CDR3 region has the DNA TGTGCCAGCAGCCGTGTGGGACAGGGGTACTATGGCTACACCTTC. As protein: CASSRVGQGYYGYTF.

A remark on this clone: One junction end disagrees with the germline gene, perhaps due to a read error. The chain couples TRBV5-1 to TRBJ2-7; perhaps TRBD2 as D (6 bases). The CDR3 is 14 amino acids. Germline assignment: CDR1 SGHRS and CDR2 YFSETQ. CDR3 nucleotide sequence: TGCGCCAGCAGCCCACGGGTGGACCGGGACTTGATGCACTTC. Its translation is CASSPRVDRDLMHF.

The chain recombines TRBV9 with TRBJ1-1; D may be TRBD1 (5 bases). The CDR3 has 15 residues. CDR1 and CDR2 (germline): SGDLS, YYNGEE. Trimming took 0 bases from V and 0 from J, leaving 9 bases between them. This CDR3 is CASSVGGGVNTEAFF. The CDR3 DNA follows: TGTGCCAGCAGCGTAGGGGGAGGGGTGAACACTGAAGCTTTCTTT. Variable domain in full (rest from reference TRBV9 and TRBJ1-1): DSGVTQTPKHLITATGQRVTLRCSPRSGDLSVYWYQQSLDQGLQFLIQYYNGEERAKGNILERFSAQQFPDLHSELNLSSLELGDSALYFCASSVGGGVNTEAFFGQGTRLTVV.

This clone was detected only a few times. The V gene is TRBV28, the J gene TRBJ1-3, with a weak D call TRBD1 (5 bases). The length of the CDR3 is 14 residues. The V gene's germline CDR1 is MDHEN and CDR2 SYDVKM. Trimming shortened V by 6 bases and J by 2 bases, and 11 bases separated the two germline ends. CDR3 loop: CASRGLSPGNTIYF. The CDR3 nucleotides read TGTGCCAGCAGGGGACTTTCCCCTGGAAACACCATATATTTT.

The CDR3 loop is CASSPQLSGANVLTF. CDR3 nucleotides: TGTGCCAGCAGCCCTCAACTCTCTGGGGCCAACGTCCTGACTTTC. The V and J genes are TRBV7-3 and TRBJ2-6, with D hard to call. The CDR3 is 15 residues long. The V end lost 5 bases, the J end lost 0 bases, and 8 bases lay between the germline ends. Germline V CDR1 and CDR2: SGHTA, FQGTGA.

The rearrangement links TRBV9 to TRBJ2-1, with unresolved D. The CDR3 has 14 amino acids. V was shortened by 3 bases and J by 8 bases, with 15 bases between the two germline ends. CDR1 and CDR2 (germline): SGDLS, YYNGEE. DNA for the CDR3: TGTGCCAGCAGCGGGTCCGGCGCCGGAGATGAGCAGTTCTTC. Protein sequence: CASSGSGAGDEQFF. The variable domain in full, completed from reference TRBV9 and TRBJ2-1, reads DSGVTQTPKHLITATGQRVTLRCSPRSGDLSVYWYQQSLDQGLQFLIQYYNGEERAKGNILERFSAQQFPDLHSELNLSSLELGDSALYFCASSGSGAGDEQFFGPGTRLTVL.

The chain has TRBV5-1 and TRBJ2-5; a weak D match, TRBD1 (6 bases). V was cut by 2 bases and J by 2 bases, with 7 bases left in between. The germline CDR1 and CDR2 sequences are SGHRS and YFSETQ. The CDR3 contains 13 residues. CDR3 region: CASSFQGQETQYF. As DNA, the CDR3 is TGCGCCAGCAGCTTCCAGGGGCAAGAGACCCAGTACTTC. Supplemented by reference TRBV5-1 and TRBJ2-5, the full variable domain reads KAGVTQTPRYLIKTRGQQVTLSCSPISGHRSVSWYQQTPGQGLQFLFEYFSETQRNKGNFPGRFSGRQFSNSRSEMNVSTLELGDSALYLCASSFQGQETQYFGPGTRLLVL.

The chain links TRBV28 to TRBJ1-2; D unresolved. The CDR3 runs to 15 residues. Between the trimmed V and J ends, which lost 3 bases and 4 bases, there was a span of 15 bases. Germline CDR1 MDHEN, CDR2 SYDVKM. CDR3 DNA: TGTGCCAGCAGTTTCCAATGGGGTTCCATCTATGGCTACACCTTC. Amino acids: CASSFQWGSIYGYTF.

The CDR3: CAWTGELAGYNEQFF. Written as DNA, the CDR3 is TGTGCCTGGACGGGGGAGCTAGCGGGCTACAATGAGCAGTTCTTC. This chain connects TRBV30 to TRBJ2-1; TRBD2 agrees at 8 bases. Per the germline V gene, CDR1 is GTSNPN and CDR2 is SVGIG (reference sequence). J lost 3 bases, V lost 4 bases, and 8 bases had no gene match. The CDR3 contains 15 residues. Complete variable domain (other parts from reference TRBV30 and TRBJ2-1): SQTIHQWPATLVQPVGSPLSLECTVEGTSNPNLYWYRQAAGRGLQLLFYSVGIGQISSEVPQNLSASRPQDRQFILSSKKLLLSDSGFYLCAWTGELAGYNEQFFGPGTRLTVL.

This clone was counted only a few times. In DNA, the CDR3 is TGTGCCACCAGTGATTTGCCTGGCGGGATAGGCTATGGCTACACCTTC. This translates into CATSDLPGGIGYGYTF. This chain connects TRBV24-1 to TRBJ1-2; the D is unclear. V lost 0 bases, J lost 4 bases, and 14 bases lay in between. The CDR3 has 16 residues. Germline V gene lookup returns CDR1 KGHDR and CDR2 SFDVKD.

The gene calls are TRBV5-1 and TRBJ2-7; no firm D call. In germline, CDR1 is SGHRS, CDR2 YFSETQ. The CDR3 is 15 amino acids. Trimming pared 0 bases from V and 5 bases from J, leaving 15 bases between. CDR3 protein: CASSLGRLEGDEQYF. The CDR3 DNA sequence: TGCGCCAGCAGCTTGGGACGGTTAGAAGGCGACGAGCAGTACTTC.

The rearrangement uses TRBV28 and TRBJ1-1; the D is unclear. Trimming pared 5 bases from V and 4 bases from J, leaving 17 bases between. CDR1 MDHEN and CDR2 SYDVKM come from the germline V gene. CDR3 length: 15 residues. The CDR3 loop is CASSAPGLRVTEAFF. In nucleotides, the CDR3 is TGTGCCAGCAGTGCTCCCGGACTCCGGGTCACTGAAGCTTTCTTT.

The chain couples TRBV30 to TRBJ2-7; 12 nucleotides match TRBD1. J was trimmed by 5 bases and V by 5 bases; bases with no gene match: 7. CDR3 length equals 14 residues. Per germline, CDR1 GTSNPN and CDR2 SVGIG (reference sequence). CDR3 nucleotides: TGTGCCTGGGCCTGGGGACAGGGGGCCGACGAGCAGTACTTC. As protein: CAWAWGQGADEQYF. The full variable domain, rest sourced from reference TRBV30 and TRBJ2-7, is SQTIHQWPATLVQPVGSPLSLECTVEGTSNPNLYWYRQAAGRGLQLLFYSVGIGQISSEVPQNLSASRPQDRQFILSSKKLLLSDSGFYLCAWAWGQGADEQYFGPGTRLTVT.

This sequence joins TRBV20-1 and TRBJ2-7; D is ambiguous. Germline CDR1 reads DFQATT; CDR2 reads SNEGSKA (reference sequence). The CDR3 length is 11 residues. V lost 4 bases to trimming and J lost 3 bases, with 7 bases between them. CDR3: CSATTNYEQYF. In DNA, the CDR3 is TGCAGTGCTACAACCAACTACGAGCAGTACTTC.

The chain recombines TRBV4-2 with TRBJ2-3; no definite D call. This CDR3 has 19 amino acids. Trimming removed 2 bases at V and 2 bases at J, with 23 bases between. Per germline, CDR1 LGHNA and CDR2 YNFKEQ. The CDR3 here is CASSQSDGRIRAATDTQYF. CDR3 sequence (DNA): TGTGCCAGCAGCCAATCCGATGGAAGAATTCGGGCCGCCACAGATACGCAGTATTTT.

The chain couples TRBV6-5 to TRBJ2-1; 14 nucleotides agree with TRBD2. The CDR3 is 14 amino acids. V was clipped by 5 bases and J by 12 bases; unmatched bases: 6. The germline V gene has CDR1 MNHEY and CDR2 SVGAGI. As DNA, the CDR3 is TGTGCCAGCAGTCCGGGACTAGCGGGAGTTTGGCAGTTCTTC. Translating gives CASSPGLAGVWQFF.